This T cell receptor (beta chain) was captured in a study of CD8+CD57+ T cells in acquired aplastic anemia. Study-wide context: Quantities of DNA derived from sorted CD4+ and CD8+ cells averaged 3.2 ug. Study-wide findings and caveats: Patients and controls had in common twenty-nine CD8+ CDR3 sequences. A significant difference in CD8+ Simpson's diversity between patients and controls was not found.

Germline V CDR1 and CDR2: PRHDT, FYEKMQ (reference sequence). There are 11 residues in the CDR3. V lost 10 bases and J lost 9, with 15 bases in between. Genomic DNA constituted the template upon which TCR beta VDJ and CDR3 profiling was performed. A single record per CDR3 protein comes from TCRdb applying MiXCR to the reads. The data contain 150,000 to 200,000 distinct CDR3 sequences, 55% to 70% of them seen just once; the ten biggest clones take up about 45%. As concerns this clonotype: Its matching antigen is unknown. The conserved closing phenylalanine or tryptophan is absent in this CDR3, likely reflecting a read error.

This sequence was found in a human donor with severe aplastic anemia or a healthy control (not recorded which). The specimen sequenced was sorted CD4+, CD8+, or CD8+CD57+ T cells (not recorded which) from PBMCs. The chain couples TRBV13 to TRBJ1-1; D ambiguous. CDR3 in DNA: TGTGCCACCCTTGAGCGGCGCAAAGCTTTCCTT. Its protein product is CATLERRKAFL.